This entry lists 22 T cell receptor beta chains sequenced from one sample in a study of graft-versus-host responses after intestinal transplantation (dated by TCRdb to the early 2020s). Library preparation employed the immunoSEQ multiplex PCR assay. TCRdb carries this immuneACCESS record with in-frame sequences only. Its versions omit some clonotypes, under half of them owing to an unresolved V gene in the studies checked, with the rest unexplained. The sample records 80,000 to 95,000 clones, over 80% of which are singletons. The ten largest clones represent 5% to 6.5% of the sample. These TCRs' antigens remain unknown. According to the study, the label for this sample's time point signals: cells obtained before transplantation from donor or recipient. The sequencing here drew on unstimulated CD8+ T cells sorted from spleen or lymph node cells, taken before intestinal transplant. These receptors were obtained from a human donor who received an intestinal transplant.

The chain employs TRBV9 and TRBJ1-3, with TRBD1 identical over 10 bases. V was pared by 0 bases and J by 2 bases, with 2 bases of the junction left unmatched. Germline CDR1 is SGDLS and CDR2 is YYNGEE. The CDR3 runs 16 residues. In nucleotides, the CDR3 is TGTGCCAGCAGCGTAGAAGGGACAGGGGCTGGAAACACCATATATTTT. Its protein product is CASSVEGTGAGNTIYF.

This chain connects TRBV5-6 to TRBJ2-7; TRBD1 matches 7 bases. With 5 bases clipped from V and 2 bases from J, the junction kept 4 bases outside the gene matches. CDR3 length: 13 residues. The germline V gene encodes CDR1 SGHDT and CDR2 YYEEEE. The CDR3 nucleotides read TGTGCCAGCAGGGAGACAGGGACCTACGAGCAGTACTTC. The encoded protein is CASRETGTYEQYF.

The V and J genes are TRBV9 and TRBJ2-3, with D hard to call. Per the germline V gene, CDR1 is SGDLS and CDR2 is YYNGEE. CDR3 size: 15 residues. Trimming shortened V by 0 bases and J by 6 bases, and 14 bases separated the two germline ends. CDR3 sequence reads: CASSVGVSSGDTQYF. DNA of the CDR3: TGTGCCAGCAGCGTAGGGGTTAGCTCCGGGGATACGCAGTATTTT. Variable domain in full (rest from reference TRBV9 and TRBJ2-3): DSGVTQTPKHLITATGQRVTLRCSPRSGDLSVYWYQQSLDQGLQFLIQYYNGEERAKGNILERFSAQQFPDLHSELNLSSLELGDSALYFCASSVGVSSGDTQYFGPGTRLTVL.

The chain links TRBV6-5 to TRBJ2-5, with 7 bases matching TRBD2. Losses at the gene ends were 7 bases for V and 2 bases for J; bases not matched to a gene: 10. In germline, CDR1 is MNHEY, CDR2 SVGAGI. There are 15 residues in the CDR3. As DNA, the CDR3 is TGTGCCAGCACCCGTGGGGGAGGGATACAAGAGACCCAGTACTTC. Amino acids: CASTRGGGIQETQYF.

This clone turned up a few times. In nucleotides, the CDR3 is TGTGCCAGCAGCCAGACAGGGAGGGCTTCACCCCTCCACTTT. It is translated as CASSQTGRASPLHF. J is TRBJ1-6 and V is TRBV11-2; 7 nucleotides align to TRBD1. V lost 5 bases to trimming and J lost 9 bases; unmatched junction nucleotides: 7. CDR1 is SGHAT and CDR2 is FQNNGV in the germline V gene. The CDR3 contains 14 residues.

The V call is TRBV7-9, the J call TRBJ2-3; D gene ambiguous. Trimming took 6 bases from V and 0 from J, leaving 7 bases between them. Germline lookup yields CDR1 SEHNR and CDR2 FQNEAQ (reference sequence). The CDR3 sequence is 13 residues long. CDR3 residues: CASRRFSTDTQYF. The CDR3 coding sequence is TGTGCCAGCAGGCGGTTTAGCACAGATACGCAGTATTTT.

V and J are TRBV28 and TRBJ1-6; no definite D call. Germline V gives CDR1 MDHEN, CDR2 SYDVKM. The V end lost 5 bases, the J end lost 0 bases, and 2 bases lay between the germline ends. This CDR3 contains 13 residues. This CDR3 reads CASSISYNSPLHF. The CDR3 nucleotides read TGTGCCAGCAGTATCTCCTATAATTCACCCCTCCACTTT.

This chain uses TRBV29-1 with TRBJ2-7; possible D gene TRBD2, 5 bases. Per germline, CDR1 SQVTM and CDR2 ANQGSEA. CDR3 length equals 13 residues. Between the trimmed V and J ends, which lost 4 bases and 3 bases, there was a span of 13 bases. CDR3 in amino acids: CSVVRGKGYEQYF. The CDR3 coding sequence is TGCAGCGTTGTTCGGGGAAAGGGCTACGAGCAGTACTTC.

The V call is TRBV2, the J call TRBJ2-7; 7 bases agree with TRBD2. Looked up from germline, CDR1 is SNHLY and CDR2 is FYNNEI. The CDR3 sequence is 14 residues long. J gave up 5 bases and V 8 bases, and 12 bases lay outside the gene matches. The chain's CDR3 is CASVKGEGTHEQYF. CDR3 nucleotides: TGTGCCAGCGTCAAAGGGGAGGGGACCCACGAGCAGTACTTC.

This clone was recorded only once. V usage is TRBV14 and J usage is TRBJ2-7; 11 bases align to TRBD2. This CDR3 spans 14 amino acids. In germline, CDR1 is SGHDN, CDR2 FVKESK. Trimming at V came to 2 bases and at J to 7 bases, leaving 4 bases not matched to a gene. CDR3 sequence reads: CASSQTGTSGEQYF. As DNA, the CDR3 is TGTGCCAGCAGCCAAACCGGGACTAGCGGAGAGCAGTACTTC.

V is TRBV5-6 and J is TRBJ2-7; D gene unclear. Germline CDR1 SGHDT, CDR2 YYEEEE. Trimming cost V 4 bases and J 3 bases, with 8 bases left between them. CDR3 length: 12 amino acids. CDR3 in DNA: TGTGCCAGCAGCCACAGTAGCTACGAGCAGTACTTC. Translated, it gives CASSHSSYEQYF.

The chain carries TRBV6-6 and TRBJ2-5, with 8 nucleotides matching TRBD1. From germline, CDR1 is MNHNY and CDR2 SVGAGI (reference sequence). The junction had 6 bases not matched to a gene; V was cut back by 6 bases and J by 0 bases. The CDR3 contains 15 residues. Written as DNA, the CDR3 is TGTGCCAGCAGCCCCGGGACAGGCTACCAAGAGACCCAGTACTTC. It is translated as CASSPGTGYQETQYF.

J is TRBJ2-2 and V is TRBV6-1; D is unresolved. V was trimmed by 7 bases and J by 0 bases, leaving 6 bases between them. The CDR3 extends over 13 amino acids. Germline V gene lookup returns CDR1 MNHNS and CDR2 SASEGT. The CDR3, as DNA: TGTGCCAGCATTCCTTCGAACACCGGGGAGCTGTTTTTT. This gives the protein CASIPSNTGELFF.

The CDR3 DNA reads TGTGCCAGCAGCCCAATGGGCGGGACACCCGATCAGCCCCAGCATTTT. Residues: CASSPMGGTPDQPQHF. V usage is TRBV27 and J usage is TRBJ1-5; a possible D gene is TRBD1 (6 bases). Per the germline V gene, CDR1 is MNHEY and CDR2 is SMNVEV (reference sequence). The length of the CDR3 is 16 residues. V dropped 6 bases and J dropped 5 bases, with 20 bases sitting between them.

The CDR3 loop is CASSLNGGETQYF. The CDR3 bases are TGTGCCAGCAGCTTAAACGGGGGGGAGACCCAGTACTTC. The V gene is TRBV6-6, the J gene TRBJ2-5; 7 bases line up with TRBD2. The CDR3 runs 13 residues. V trimming: 6 bases; J trimming: 5 bases; junction bases outside the gene matches: 6. Per the germline V gene, CDR1 is MNHNY and CDR2 is SVGAGI (reference sequence).

This chain links TRBV2 with TRBJ2-3, with D possibly matching TRBD1 (6 bases). Germline V lookup: CDR1 SNHLY, CDR2 FYNNEI. Trimming removed 6 bases from V and 3 bases from J, with 19 bases in between. The CDR3 is made up of 16 amino acids. The CDR3 DNA follows: TGTGCCAGCAGCTTAGAGGCACAGGGTGGGACAGATACGCAGTATTTT. Protein sequence: CASSLEAQGGTDTQYF.

The CDR3 coding sequence is TGTGCCAGCAGCTTCCGCCAGTACAATGAGCAGTTCTTC. Protein product: CASSFRQYNEQFF. The chain carries TRBV7-9 and TRBJ2-1; no definite D call. Germline loops: CDR1 SEHNR, CDR2 FQNEAQ (reference sequence). Trimming left V 3 bases short and J 4 bases short, with 7 bases between. The CDR3 covers 13 residues.

The rearrangement joins TRBV6-5 to TRBJ2-1, with no clear D. V lost 2 bases, J lost 4 bases, and 9 bases lay in between. The V gene's germline CDR1 is MNHEY and CDR2 SVGAGI. The CDR3 is 14 residues long. CDR3 residues: CASSYNQDYNEQFF. In DNA, the CDR3 is TGTGCCAGCAGTTACAATCAGGATTACAATGAGCAGTTCTTC.

The chain carries TRBV6-5 and TRBJ2-3; 10 bases fit TRBD2. V was pared by 4 bases and J by 0 bases, with 4 bases of the junction left unmatched. The CDR3 is 16 amino acids. The germline V gene encodes CDR1 MNHEY and CDR2 SVGAGI. The CDR3 loop is CASSLLSGGSTDTQYF. CDR3 DNA: TGTGCCAGCAGTTTGCTTAGCGGGGGGAGCACAGATACGCAGTATTTT.

DNA of the CDR3: TGCGCCAGCAGCTTGGGGGGCGCGGATGAGACCCAGTACTTC. Its protein is CASSLGGADETQYF. The chain recombines TRBV5-1 with TRBJ2-5; D is possibly TRBD1 (5 bases). The CDR3 runs 14 residues. Looked up from germline, CDR1 is SGHRS and CDR2 is YFSETQ. V gave up 0 bases and J gave up 5 bases, with 11 bases separating them. The complete variable domain, with remaining parts taken from reference TRBV5-1 and TRBJ2-5, reads KAGVTQTPRYLIKTRGQQVTLSCSPISGHRSVSWYQQTPGQGLQFLFEYFSETQRNKGNFPGRFSGRQFSNSRSEMNVSTLELGDSALYLCASSLGGADETQYFGPGTRLLVL.

The V and J genes are TRBV25-1 and TRBJ2-7; 7 nucleotides line up with TRBD1. Germline CDR1 is MGHDK and CDR2 is SYGVNS. This CDR3 has 14 residues. V lost 4 bases, J lost 7 bases, and 10 bases stayed unmatched. CDR3 loop: CASSARQGFGEQYF. For the CDR3, the DNA is TGTGCCAGCAGTGCAAGACAGGGATTCGGAGAGCAGTACTTC.

CDR3 residues: CSVLDRVLEQYF. The CDR3 nucleotides read TGCAGCGTGCTGGACAGGGTCCTCGAGCAGTACTTC. The chain uses TRBV29-1 and TRBJ2-7; TRBD1 matches at 8 bases. The trim removed 6 bases at V and 6 bases at J, leaving 7 bases unmatched. This CDR3 is 12 amino acids long. Germline assignment: CDR1 SQVTM and CDR2 ANQGSEA.